Below are 22 T cell receptor beta chains sequenced from a single sample in a study of T cell responses to AZD1222 COVID-19 vaccine. Clones were read by immunoSEQ multiplex PCR, and TCRdb kept only the in-frame ones, dropping some. The table records about 100,000 clones, approximately 87% of them present only once. The source material was peripheral blood, sampled on day 0 of AZD1222 vaccination. The receptor source for this set is an adult in good health.

The chain has TRBV2 and TRBJ1-3; D remains unclear. V was cut by 5 bases and J by 2 bases, with 7 bases left in between. The CDR3 extends over 13 amino acids. CDR1 SNHLY and CDR2 FYNNEI come from the germline V gene. The CDR3 loop reads CASSLGAGNTIYF. The DNA of the CDR3 is TGTGCCAGCAGTCTCGGCGCTGGAAACACCATATATTTT.

The chain recombines TRBV5-4 with TRBJ2-7; TRBD1 is a possible D gene (6 bases). The V gene's germline CDR1 is SGHNT and CDR2 YYREEE (reference sequence). This CDR3 is 19 amino acids long. Trimming took 4 bases from V and 0 from J, leaving 26 bases between them. The CDR3 here is CASSPPPSPPGVPSYEQYF. As DNA, the CDR3 is TGTGCCAGCAGCCCCCCTCCGTCCCCGCCAGGGGTTCCCTCCTACGAGCAGTACTTC. The variable domain in full, with the rest retrieved from reference TRBV5-4 and TRBJ2-7, is ETGVTQSPTHLIKTRGQQVTLRCSSQSGHNTVSWYQQALGQGPQFIFQYYREEENGRGNFPPRFSGLQFPNYSSELNVNALELDDSALYLCASSPPPSPPGVPSYEQYFGPGTRLTVT.

The V and J genes are TRBV6-5 and TRBJ1-2; D ambiguous. The germline V gene encodes CDR1 MNHEY and CDR2 SVGAGI. Trimming took 2 bases from V and 3 from J, leaving 7 bases between them. This CDR3 region has 13 residues. CDR3 DNA: TGTGCCAGCAGTTACGGCAGTTACTATGGCTACACCTTC. Amino acid sequence: CASSYGSYYGYTF.

V and J are TRBV2 and TRBJ2-2; no clear D gene. Trimming cost V 8 bases and J 0 bases, with 13 bases left between them. This CDR3 is built from 15 residues. CDR1 and CDR2 (germline): SNHLY, FYNNEI. CDR3 DNA sequence: TGTGCCAGCGGGCAAGAGCAATCGAACACCGGGGAGCTGTTTTTT. This encodes CASGQEQSNTGELFF.

The genes are TRBV5-1 and TRBJ2-1; TRBD1 agrees at 7 bases. The CDR3 consists of 16 residues. Germline CDR1 SGHRS, CDR2 YFSETQ. V gave up 2 bases and J gave up 0 bases; unmatched junction bases: 5. CDR3 sequence reads: CASSLNRDSSYNEQFF. The CDR3 region has the DNA TGCGCCAGCAGCTTAAACCGGGACAGCTCCTACAATGAGCAGTTCTTC.

This clone was recorded once. V usage is TRBV5-6 and J usage is TRBJ2-5; the match to TRBD1 covers 8 bases. The CDR3 extends over 15 amino acids. The germline CDR1 and CDR2 sequences are SGHDT and YYEEEE. V was clipped by 2 bases and J by 2 bases; unmatched bases: 5. The CDR3 protein is CASSLPGGHQETQYF. CDR3 sequence (DNA): TGTGCCAGCAGCTTACCAGGGGGCCATCAAGAGACCCAGTACTTC.

V gene TRBV11-1 combines with J gene TRBJ1-1; no reliable D call. From germline, CDR1 is SGHAT and CDR2 FQDESV (reference sequence). V was clipped by 2 bases and J by 0 bases, with 13 bases between them. The CDR3 is 16 residues long. CDR3 sequence: CASSLRGVSMNTEAFF. The CDR3 nucleotides read TGTGCCAGCAGCTTAAGAGGTGTCAGCATGAACACTGAAGCTTTCTTT.

V and J are TRBV27 and TRBJ2-1, with 8 bases fitting TRBD1. The V and J ends lost 6 bases and 4 bases, in that order; junction bases with no gene match: 5. The CDR3 covers 14 residues. CDR1 is MNHEY, CDR2 SMNVEV, per germline (reference sequence). CDR3 DNA: TGTGCCAGCAGGGGGACAGGACTGTACAATGAGCAGTTCTTC. This codes for CASRGTGLYNEQFF.

The sample holds a few counts of this clone. CDR3 nucleotides: TGTGCCAGTGTCGACGGGGGCAACACTGAAGCTTTCTTT. This gives the protein CASVDGGNTEAFF. This sequence joins TRBV6-5 and TRBJ1-1; tentative D call: TRBD1 (6 bases). V was clipped by 9 bases and J by 2 bases, with 13 bases between them. Per germline, CDR1 MNHEY and CDR2 SVGAGI. This CDR3 is built from 13 residues.

This clone was seen a single time. The rearrangement links TRBV9 to TRBJ1-2; TRBD1 matches at 8 bases. The germline CDR1 and CDR2 sequences are SGDLS and YYNGEE. V lost 3 bases to trimming and J lost 6 bases; unmatched junction nucleotides: 10. This CDR3 has 15 amino acids. CDR3 sequence reads: CASSAKDRARHGYTF. The DNA of the CDR3 is TGTGCCAGCAGCGCGAAGGACAGGGCTCGTCATGGCTACACCTTC.

The chain employs TRBV11-2 and TRBJ1-3; D gene unclear. The CDR3 length is 14 residues. Germline-derived CDR1 and CDR2 are SGHAT and FQNNGV. V shed 0 bases and J shed 1 base, with 4 bases lying between them. CDR3 DNA sequence: TGTGCCAGCAGCTTAGAGAGGTCTGGAAACACCATATATTTT. This gives the protein CASSLERSGNTIYF. Full variable domain (rest looked up from reference TRBV11-2 and TRBJ1-3): EAGVAQSPRYKIIEKRQSVAFWCNPISGHATLYWYQQILGQGPKLLIQFQNNGVVDDSQLPKDRFSAERLKGVDSTLKIQPAKLEDSAVYLCASSLERSGNTIYFGEGSWLTVV.

This clone showed up just a few times. The genes are TRBV29-1 and TRBJ1-2, with a possible D match to TRBD1 (5 bases). This CDR3 comprises 13 residues. Germline lookup yields CDR1 SQVTM and CDR2 ANQGSEA. The germline V and J ends were trimmed by 6 bases and 9 bases, with 20 bases remaining between them. The CDR3 coding sequence is TGCAGCGTAGGCGGGGCCAGGGACGGTAGCTACACCTTC. Residues: CSVGGARDGSYTF.

J is TRBJ2-3 and V is TRBV10-3; TRBD2 matches at 10 bases. Germline-derived CDR1 and CDR2 are ENHRY and SYGVKD. The CDR3 has 16 amino acids. V lost 5 bases, J lost 5 bases, and 10 bases stayed unmatched. CDR3 in DNA: TGTGCCATCAGTACCCAGGGTAGCGGGAGGAAAGATACGCAGTATTTT. Translation: CAISTQGSGRKDTQYF.

V usage is TRBV5-1 and J usage is TRBJ1-6, with D uncertain. The CDR3 sequence is 14 residues long. The germline V gene has CDR1 SGHRS and CDR2 YFSETQ. Trimming took off 0 bases at V and 5 bases at J, with 6 bases between the two ends. The CDR3 spells CASSLEVNNSPLHF. Here the CDR3 DNA reads TGCGCCAGCAGCTTGGAGGTAAATAATTCACCCCTCCACTTT.

The rearrangement links TRBV30 to TRBJ1-2; the D gene is possibly TRBD1 (6 bases). The V gene lost 4 bases and the J gene lost 5 bases, with 11 bases spanning the gap. The CDR3 runs to 12 residues. CDR1 is GTSNPN, CDR2 SVGIG, per germline (reference sequence). The CDR3 spells CAWNGQGYGYTF. The CDR3 region has the DNA TGTGCCTGGAACGGGCAGGGGTATGGCTACACCTTC.

The rearrangement uses TRBV10-2 and TRBJ1-3; the D is unclear. The CDR3 runs to 13 residues. V lost 7 bases and J lost 1, with 8 bases in between. Germline V CDR1 and CDR2: WSHSY, SAAADI. The CDR3, as DNA: TGCGCCAGCAATGAACAGTCTGGAAACACCATATATTTT. It codes for CASNEQSGNTIYF.

For this clone: Other DNA sequences in the same sample also yield this CDR3. The rearrangement links TRBV6-5 to TRBJ2-7; 8 nucleotides agree with TRBD2. V gave up 2 bases and J gave up 1 base; unmatched junction bases: 1. Germline V gene sequence: CDR1 MNHEY, CDR2 SVGAGI. This CDR3 contains 14 residues. As DNA, the CDR3 is TGTGCCAGCAGTTACGCGGGGGGTTCCTACGAGCAGTACTTC. It translates to CASSYAGGSYEQYF.

The J gene is TRBJ2-7, the V gene TRBV11-2; D is unclear. Germline V CDR1 and CDR2: SGHAT, FQNNGV. The CDR3 is 15 amino acids. Trimming left V 2 bases short and J 0 bases short, with 11 bases between. The chain's CDR3 is CASSLSSVSSYEQYF. The CDR3 coding sequence is TGTGCCAGCAGCTTATCGAGCGTTAGCTCCTACGAGCAGTACTTC.

The chain employs TRBV5-1 and TRBJ2-7; D perhaps matches TRBD2 (6 bases). Germline V CDR1 and CDR2: SGHRS, YFSETQ. V gave up 4 bases and J gave up 6 bases, with 17 bases separating them. The CDR3 has 14 residues. The CDR3 nucleotides are TGCGCCAGCAGCCCGCGGGGCAGGGCGCCCGAGCAGTACTTC. It codes for CASSPRGRAPEQYF.

The genes are TRBV12-5 and TRBJ1-1; maybe TRBD1 (5 bases). CDR3 size: 18 residues. Deletions cut 5 bases from V and 4 bases from J, with 26 bases between. Germline assignment: CDR1 LGHNT and CDR2 FRNRAP. The CDR3 sequence: CASGRTTTGAGDATEAFF. CDR3 nucleotide sequence: TGTGCTAGTGGTCGTACTACGACCGGGGCAGGCGACGCCACTGAAGCTTTCTTT.

The chain is built from TRBV10-2 and TRBJ2-6; D is undetermined. The germline CDR1 and CDR2 sequences are WSHSY and SAAADI. Deletions cut 10 bases from V and 0 bases from J, with 19 bases between. The CDR3 runs to 17 residues. The chain's CDR3 is CAISDSSGSSGANVLTF. The CDR3 nucleotides read TGCGCCATTTCCGACTCCTCCGGGTCCTCTGGGGCCAACGTCCTGACTTTC.

V is TRBV27 and J is TRBJ1-2; D remains ambiguous. The germline CDR1 and CDR2 sequences are MNHEY and SMNVEV (reference sequence). This CDR3 has 13 amino acids. Trimming removed 2 bases from V and 5 bases from J, with 9 bases in between. The CDR3 nucleotides are TGTGCCAGCAGTTTAGGCCCCCCGTATGGCTACACCTTC. It yields the protein CASSLGPPYGYTF.